Presented here are 17 T cell receptor beta chains from one specimen sequenced in a study of blood T cell repertoires in COVID-19. The protocol was immunoSEQ multiplex PCR, while the TCRdb copy is restricted to in-frame clones and leaves out a portion. Counted here are about 92,000 clones, 85% occurring once; the ten biggest clones make up over 35%. Sequencing was done on a sample of peripheral blood. The receptors were sampled from a man older than 75 with acute or convalescent COVID-19.

The chain uses TRBV9 and TRBJ1-2, with D possibly being TRBD1 (6 bases). The V end lost 0 bases, the J end lost 6 bases, and 9 bases lay between the germline ends. The CDR3 is made up of 13 amino acids. Germline CDR1 SGDLS, CDR2 YYNGEE. The CDR3 coding sequence is TGTGCCAGCAGCGTAGTCTCAGGGGATGGCTACACCTTC. Its protein product is CASSVVSGDGYTF.

In this sample, this clone turned up a few times. The rearrangement joins TRBV18 to TRBJ2-7, with 8 bases that match TRBD1. Trimming took 2 bases from V and 8 from J; bases not matched to a gene: 5. The CDR3 has 13 residues. The germline CDR1 and CDR2 sequences are KGHSH and LQKENI. CDR3 nucleotides: TGTGCCAGCTCACCAGAACAGGGGGTTCAGCAGTACTTC. Amino acid sequence: CASSPEQGVQQYF.

J is TRBJ2-7 and V is TRBV6-5, with TRBD2 as a possible D gene (5 bases). V was pared by 6 bases and J by 5 bases, with 20 bases between. The CDR3 spans 15 residues. Germline values: CDR1 MNHEY, CDR2 SVGAGI. The CDR3 bases are TGTGCCAGCAGCCGAGGGAATCGGGTCGGGAACGAGCAGTACTTC. Its translation: CASSRGNRVGNEQYF.

The J gene is TRBJ1-1, the V gene TRBV18; D perhaps matches TRBD1 (5 bases). The CDR3 totals 15 residues. V dropped 0 bases and J dropped 5 bases, with 13 bases sitting between them. Per germline, CDR1 KGHSH and CDR2 LQKENI. The CDR3 region has the DNA TGTGCCAGCTCACCACCGAGTAGGGGTCGGACTGAAGCTTTCTTT. Amino acids: CASSPPSRGRTEAFF.

This chain links TRBV9 with TRBJ2-2; 8 bases are a match to TRBD1. The length of the CDR3 is 16 residues. J lost 0 bases, V lost 3 bases, and 4 bases had no gene match. Germline CDR1 SGDLS, CDR2 YYNGEE. This CDR3 is CASSARQGSNTGELFF. The CDR3 coding sequence is TGTGCCAGCAGCGCCCGACAGGGGTCGAACACCGGGGAGCTGTTTTTT.

The chain has TRBV2 and TRBJ1-1; D not certain. The V end was cut by 1 base, the J end by 4 bases, with 16 bases between. CDR1 SNHLY and CDR2 FYNNEI come from the germline V gene. The CDR3 covers 16 residues. The CDR3 region is CASSEGGRLRSTEAFF. CDR3 nucleotide sequence: TGTGCCAGCAGTGAAGGCGGGCGGTTGAGGTCCACTGAAGCTTTCTTT.

V is TRBV11-1 and J is TRBJ2-1; tentative D call: TRBD1 (5 bases). The germline V gene has CDR1 SGHAT and CDR2 FQDESV (reference sequence). This CDR3 region has 14 residues. V lost 10 bases and J lost 5, with 18 bases in between. CDR3 residues: CATSKMGRDNEQFF. The CDR3 DNA is TGTGCCACCTCTAAAATGGGCAGGGACAATGAGCAGTTCTTC. Full variable domain (remainder filled in from reference TRBV11-1 and TRBJ2-1): EAEVAQSPRYKITEKSQAVAFWCDPISGHATLYWYRQILGQGPELLVQFQDESVVDDSQLPKDRFSAERLKGVDSTLKIQPAELGDSAMYLCATSKMGRDNEQFFGPGTRLTVL.

The V and J genes are TRBV30 and TRBJ1-1; TRBD1 might be the D (5 bases). Deletions cut 3 bases from V and 0 bases from J, with 11 bases between. Germline CDR1 and CDR2: GTSNPN and SVGIG (reference sequence). CDR3 length: 14 amino acids. The CDR3 loop reads CAWRTTGVNTEAFF. In nucleotides, the CDR3 is TGTGCCTGGAGGACAACGGGGGTGAACACTGAAGCTTTCTTT.

For the CDR3, the DNA is TGTGCCAGCAGCCATTCGACAGGGGTGGTTCAGCCCCAGCATTTT. It yields the protein CASSHSTGVVQPQHF. This chain connects TRBV5-8 to TRBJ1-5; 8 bases are shared with TRBD1. Trimming cost V 4 bases and J 6 bases; bases outside gene matches: 9. Germline lookup yields CDR1 SGHTS and CDR2 YDEGEE. There are 15 residues in the CDR3.

V is TRBV3-1 (or the pseudogene TRBV3-2) and J is TRBJ2-7, with D possibly TRBD1 on 5 matching bases. This CDR3 has 17 amino acids. Germline V gene lookup returns CDR1 LGHDT and CDR2 YNNKEL (reference sequence). V was pared by 0 bases and J by 4 bases, with 19 bases between. The DNA for the CDR3 is TGTGCCAGCAGCCAAGACAGGGAACCCTTACGTTTTTACGAGCAGTACTTC. Translated: CASSQDREPLRFYEQYF.

This rearrangement joins TRBV3-1 (or the pseudogene TRBV3-2) to TRBJ1-2; 10 positions agree with TRBD1. The junction had 1 base not matched to a gene; V was cut back by 1 base and J by 5 bases. CDR1 LGHDT and CDR2 YNNKEL come from the germline V gene (reference sequence). CDR3 length: 14 residues. CDR3: CASSQGQGAYGYTF. CDR3 bases: TGTGCCAGCAGCCAAGGACAGGGGGCGTATGGCTACACCTTC.

CDR3 loop: CASGRTGEFYQPQHF. Here the CDR3 DNA reads TGTGCCAGCGGTAGGACAGGGGAGTTTTATCAGCCCCAGCATTTT. This chain links TRBV28 with TRBJ1-5; TRBD1 matches 9 bases. V was clipped by 8 bases and J by 5 bases; unmatched bases: 10. This CDR3 contains 15 residues. Germline CDR1 is MDHEN and CDR2 is SYDVKM.

This clone has just one count. The genes are TRBV28 and TRBJ2-7, with D possibly being TRBD1 (5 bases). Germline CDR1 MDHEN, CDR2 SYDVKM. The CDR3 is made up of 13 amino acids. V was shortened by 4 bases and J by 3 bases, with 10 bases between the two germline ends. CDR3 protein: CASSSAQGYEQYF. As DNA, the CDR3 is TGTGCCAGCAGTTCGGCGCAGGGCTACGAGCAGTACTTC.

The rearrangement links TRBV6-2 or TRBV6-3 to TRBJ2-2; TRBD2 matches 7 bases. The CDR3 totals 16 residues. Trimming cost V 6 bases and J 4 bases; bases outside gene matches: 11. CDR1 MNHEY and CDR2 SVGEGT come from the germline V gene. CDR3 residues: CASSRPAGRVTGELFF. The CDR3, as DNA: TGTGCCAGCAGCCGCCCAGCGGGGCGGGTCACCGGGGAGCTGTTTTTT.

J is TRBJ1-1 and V is TRBV3-1 (or the pseudogene TRBV3-2); TRBD1 is a possible D gene (5 bases). Germline-derived CDR1 and CDR2 are LGHDT and YNNKEL (reference sequence). V was clipped by 0 bases and J by 0 bases, with 8 bases between them. The CDR3 sequence is 15 residues long. Written as DNA, the CDR3 is TGTGCCAGCAGCCAAGATAGACAGATGAACACTGAAGCTTTCTTT. It yields the protein CASSQDRQMNTEAFF.

V is TRBV9 and J is TRBJ1-6, with D unresolved. V lost 4 bases and J lost 8, with 7 bases in between. CDR3 length: 12 amino acids. Germline CDR1 reads SGDLS; CDR2 reads YYNGEE. CDR3 coding DNA: TGTGCCAGCAGCATCGCGGATTCACCCCTCCACTTT. This codes for CASSIADSPLHF. Full variable domain (remainder filled in from reference TRBV9 and TRBJ1-6): DSGVTQTPKHLITATGQRVTLRCSPRSGDLSVYWYQQSLDQGLQFLIQYYNGEERAKGNILERFSAQQFPDLHSELNLSSLELGDSALYFCASSIADSPLHFGNGTRLTVT.

J is TRBJ1-2 and V is TRBV11-2; 9 bases agree with TRBD1. The CDR3 runs 15 residues. Germline trimming cut 0 bases from V and 4 bases from J; bases unmatched to any gene: 3. CDR1 is SGHAT and CDR2 is FQNNGV in the germline V gene. CDR3 nucleotides: TGTGCCAGCAGCTTAGAGGACAGGGGCACCTATGGCTACACCTTC. Residues: CASSLEDRGTYGYTF.